The 7 T cell receptor beta chains presented below share a single source sample, sequenced in a study of cytomegalovirus exposure and HLA in healthy donors. Primers: 60 Vbeta forward and 13 Jbeta reverse. Method: immunoSEQ multiplex PCR; TCRdb's copy keeps in-frame clones and lacks some. The repertoire consists of 100,000 to 150,000 clones, with over 60% occurring once and the leading ten covering roughly 3.6%. Specimen: PBMCs. The receptors shown here come from a man aged 30-40 years in good health and CMV-seronegative.

The chain joins TRBV2 to TRBJ2-7, with 7 positions matching TRBD1. This CDR3 has 18 residues. J lost 0 bases, V lost 3 bases, and 14 bases had no gene match. The germline CDR1 and CDR2 sequences are SNHLY and FYNNEI. CDR3: CASSEERTGGRSSYEQYF. CDR3 in DNA: TGTGCCAGCAGTGAGGAGAGGACAGGCGGACGGAGCTCCTACGAGCAGTACTTC. Full variable domain (outside the CDR3, taken from reference TRBV2 and TRBJ2-7): EPEVTQTPSHQVTQMGQEVILRCVPISNHLYFYWYRQILGQKVEFLVSFYNNEISEKSEIFDDQFSVERPDGSNFTLKIRSTKLEDSAMYFCASSEERTGGRSSYEQYFGPGTRLTVT.

This chain connects TRBV27 to TRBJ2-3, with 9 bases that match TRBD1. The germline gives CDR1 MNHEY, CDR2 SMNVEV (reference sequence). The CDR3 loop spans 16 amino acids. Trimming took 7 bases from V and 3 from J; bases not matched to a gene: 11. CDR3 DNA: TGTGCCAGCACCCAAGTATTGGGACAGGGAACAGATACGCAGTATTTT. This sequence encodes CASTQVLGQGTDTQYF.

The V and J genes are TRBV9 and TRBJ1-1; no clear D gene. V shed 1 base and J shed 1 base, with 11 bases lying between them. CDR3 length: 15 amino acids. Germline lookup yields CDR1 SGDLS and CDR2 YYNGEE. CDR3 loop: CASSVRPGGNTEAFF. The CDR3 bases are TGTGCCAGCAGCGTACGCCCGGGAGGGAACACTGAAGCTTTCTTT.

This clone showed up just a few times. The chain couples TRBV19 to TRBJ2-3; perhaps TRBD2 as D (7 bases). Trimming stripped 0 bases from V and 6 bases from J, with 13 bases between. Germline V gives CDR1 LNHDA, CDR2 SQIVND (reference sequence). The length of the CDR3 is 15 residues. CDR3: CASSIDVGGRDTQYF. The CDR3 DNA reads as TGTGCCAGTAGTATAGATGTGGGGGGGCGTGATACGCAGTATTTT.

This clone was counted a few times. The V and J genes are TRBV28 and TRBJ2-7; 8 bases match TRBD2. The germline CDR1 and CDR2 sequences are MDHEN and SYDVKM. The CDR3 has 17 amino acids. V lost 5 bases, J lost 5 bases, and 17 bases stayed unmatched. The CDR3 region has the DNA TGTGCCAGCAGTCCCCCCAGCGGAGTCGGGGGGGAGCACGAGCAGTACTTC. Translation: CASSPPSGVGGEHEQYF. The variable domain in full, completed from reference TRBV28 and TRBJ2-7, reads DVKVTQSSRYLVKRTGEKVFLECVQDMDHENMFWYRQDPGLGLRLIYFSYDVKMKEKGDIPEGYSVSREKKERFSLILESASTNQTSMYLCASSPPSGVGGEHEQYFGPGTRLTVT.

The rearrangement joins TRBV4-1 to TRBJ1-5; D is unresolved. Germline CDR1 reads MGHRA; CDR2 reads YSYEKL. Trimming shortened V by 0 bases and J by 4 bases, and 10 bases separated the two germline ends. This CDR3 region has 15 residues. CDR3 region: CASSQEEARNQPQHF. The DNA for the CDR3 is TGCGCCAGCAGCCAAGAAGAGGCAAGAAATCAGCCCCAGCATTTT.

In this sample, this clone turned up a few times. V is TRBV6-5 and J is TRBJ2-7; TRBD1 matches 9 bases. The V gene end was trimmed by 4 bases and the J gene end by 6 bases; junction bases not matched to a gene: 4. The CDR3 runs to 13 residues. The V gene's germline CDR1 is MNHEY and CDR2 SVGAGI. The CDR3 sequence: CASSLTGGREQYF. The CDR3 nucleotides are TGTGCCAGCAGTTTAACAGGGGGCCGCGAGCAGTACTTC.